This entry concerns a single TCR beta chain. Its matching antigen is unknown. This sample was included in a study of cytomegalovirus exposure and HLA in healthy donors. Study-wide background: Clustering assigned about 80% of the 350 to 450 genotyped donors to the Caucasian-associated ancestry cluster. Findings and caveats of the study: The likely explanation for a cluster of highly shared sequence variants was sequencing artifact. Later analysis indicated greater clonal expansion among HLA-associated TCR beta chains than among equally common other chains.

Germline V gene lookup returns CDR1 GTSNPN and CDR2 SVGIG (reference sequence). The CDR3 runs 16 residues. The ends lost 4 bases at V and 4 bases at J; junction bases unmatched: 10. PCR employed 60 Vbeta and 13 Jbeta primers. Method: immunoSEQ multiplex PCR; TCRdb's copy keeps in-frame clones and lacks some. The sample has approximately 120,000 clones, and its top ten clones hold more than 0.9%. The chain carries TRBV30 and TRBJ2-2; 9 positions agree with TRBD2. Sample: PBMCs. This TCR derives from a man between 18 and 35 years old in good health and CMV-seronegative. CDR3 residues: CAWTVLSGGTTGELFF. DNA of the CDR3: TGTGCCTGGACCGTCCTTAGCGGGGGTACCACCGGGGAGCTGTTTTTT.